This T cell receptor beta chain derives from a study of blood T cell repertoires in COVID-19 (dated by TCRdb to the early 2020s). In the study overall: Samples from collaborators originated in the United States, Italy and Spain and spanned both the acute and convalescent phases of COVID-19. The prospective study material was composed of cDNA or gDNA derived from T cells, B-cell-depleted T cells, or PBMCs. Where available, HLA class I and class II types were obtained from metadata supplied by the sample provider rather than from assay-based typing. The samples were drawn from the first 160 participants of the ongoing ImmuneRACE study and from 1,254 subjects provided by 6 global collaborators. Subjects who had been exposed to COVID-19, were actively infected with it, or had recovered from it provided the deeply sampled blood TCRbeta repertoires that made up the dataset. The repertoires were made available in a free public database intended to serve as a resource for research on the immune response to SARS-CoV-2. The sample metadata nearly always contained a de-identified subject ID, COVID-19 status, age in years and sex. What the work shows at the level of the full study, not this receptor alone: How much clinical and demographic metadata was included differed by source and by participant, and the metadata was provided uncurated.

Its CDR3 holds 16 amino acids, cysteine through phenylalanine. Only CDR3 DNA remains: 48 bases, in frame from the first base. V is cut by 5 bases and J by 0 bases, and the space between the germline ends is 15 bases. CDR1 and CDR2, per the germline V gene (reference sequence), are PRHDT and FYEKMQ. The immunoSEQ Assay, a bias-controlled multiplex PCR, was used to amplify TCRbeta CDR3 regions from genomic DNA. In the original analysis: Within the assay, amplification of reference gene primers was used to estimate how many nucleated cells each sample contained. Sequence reads were collapsed and filtered to measure the absolute abundance of every unique TCRbeta CDR3 rearrangement. For each sample, productive Simpson clonality was calculated by taking the square root of Simpson's diversity index across productive rearrangements. TCRdb holds this immuneACCESS table with in-frame rearrangements only. Some clones are missing; in checked studies, unresolved V genes explain under half, and the rest has no known cause. From that table come the V and J calls and clone size; the DNA was used to work out D and trimming. The sample table lists 180,000 or so clones, 84% of them with a count of one. Jointly, the top ten make up roughly 7.1% of the sample.

A second Seattle source provided samples from volunteer blood donors who had recovered from COVID-19. Collaborating institutions collected whole blood in K2EDTA tubes following their own protocols. For TCRbeta analysis, collaborator samples were shipped as frozen whole blood, as isolated PBMCs, or as DNA extracted from either sample type. As regards this clone: There is no known antigen for this receptor. No much larger clone is present one base from it, and per-base qualities are unavailable.

The receptor's source is a man aged 35 to 55 who had recovered from COVID-19. Sequencing was done on a sample of peripheral blood. This receptor chain uses TRBV13 and TRBJ2-3; the D gene is perhaps TRBD1, from 6 matching bases. The bases read TGTGCCAGCAGCCCCCCTGGGGGCACTAGCACAGATACGCAGTATTTT. It encodes CASSPPGGTSTDTQYF.